This T cell receptor (beta chain) was observed in a study of cytomegalovirus exposure and HLA in healthy donors. Overall study findings and caveats: It is likely that the observed cluster of highly shared sequence variants was a sequencing artifact. Productive status was seen about 90% or about 30% of the time for most TCR beta V segments in an earlier analysis.

The CDR3 runs 11 residues. V was clipped by 6 bases and J by 2 bases, with 7 bases between them. Germline V gives CDR1 DFQATT, CDR2 SNEGSKA (reference sequence). This PCR relied on a set of 60 Vbeta primers and 13 Jbeta primers. The repertoire was sequenced with immunoSEQ multiplex PCR; TCRdb's copy has only in-frame clones and lacks some. The table has 76,000 or so clones, more than 65% seen once. About this clone itself: No antigen is known for it.

The clonotype was recovered from a woman in her thirties or forties in good health and CMV-seropositive. Sequenced input: PBMCs. This chain uses TRBV20-1 with TRBJ1-2; D is uncertain. The CDR3 bases are TGCAGTGCCAGACTGAACTATGGCTACACCTTC. Its translation is CSARLNYGYTF.